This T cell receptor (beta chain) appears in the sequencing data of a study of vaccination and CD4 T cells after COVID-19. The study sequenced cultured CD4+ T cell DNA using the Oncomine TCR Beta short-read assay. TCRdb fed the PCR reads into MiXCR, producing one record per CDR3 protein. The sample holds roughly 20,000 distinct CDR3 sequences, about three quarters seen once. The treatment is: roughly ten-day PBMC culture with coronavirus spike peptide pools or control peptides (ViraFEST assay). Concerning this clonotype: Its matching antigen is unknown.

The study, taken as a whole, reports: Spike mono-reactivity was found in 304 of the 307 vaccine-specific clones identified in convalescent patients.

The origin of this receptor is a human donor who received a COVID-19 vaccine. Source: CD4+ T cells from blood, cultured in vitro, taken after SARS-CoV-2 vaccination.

CDR3 in amino acids: CASSIGAATYQETQYF. The CDR3 DNA sequence: TGTGCCAGTAGTATCGGAGCAGCTACGTACCAAGAGACCCAGTACTTC. The chain joins TRBV19 to TRBJ2-5, with no clear D. The CDR3 spans 16 residues. Germline V gene data show CDR1 as LNHDA and CDR2 as SQIVND (reference sequence). The V end lost 3 bases, the J end lost 0 bases, and 14 bases lay between the germline ends.